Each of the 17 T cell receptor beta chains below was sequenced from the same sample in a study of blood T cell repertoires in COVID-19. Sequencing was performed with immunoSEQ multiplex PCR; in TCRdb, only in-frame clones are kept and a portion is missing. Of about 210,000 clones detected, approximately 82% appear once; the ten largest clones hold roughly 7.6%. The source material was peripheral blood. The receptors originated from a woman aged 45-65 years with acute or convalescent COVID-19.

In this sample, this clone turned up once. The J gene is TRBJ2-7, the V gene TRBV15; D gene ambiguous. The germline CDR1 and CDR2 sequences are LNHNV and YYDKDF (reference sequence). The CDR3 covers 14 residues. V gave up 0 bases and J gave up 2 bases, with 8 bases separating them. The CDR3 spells CATSRDPGTYEQYF. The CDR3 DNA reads TGTGCCACCAGCAGAGATCCAGGTACCTACGAGCAGTACTTC.

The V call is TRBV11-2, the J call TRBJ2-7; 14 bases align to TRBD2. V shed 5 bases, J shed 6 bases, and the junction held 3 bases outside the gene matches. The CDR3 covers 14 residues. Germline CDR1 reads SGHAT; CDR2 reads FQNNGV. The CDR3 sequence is CASSKGLAGGEQYF. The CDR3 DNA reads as TGTGCCAGCAGCAAAGGACTAGCGGGAGGCGAGCAGTACTTC.

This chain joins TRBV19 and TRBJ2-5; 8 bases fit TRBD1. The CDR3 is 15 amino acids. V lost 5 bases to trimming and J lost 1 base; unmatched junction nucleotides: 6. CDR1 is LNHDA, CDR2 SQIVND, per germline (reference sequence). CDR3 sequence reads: CASSQGARLQETQYF. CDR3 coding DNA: TGTGCCAGTAGTCAGGGGGCGCGACTCCAAGAGACCCAGTACTTC.

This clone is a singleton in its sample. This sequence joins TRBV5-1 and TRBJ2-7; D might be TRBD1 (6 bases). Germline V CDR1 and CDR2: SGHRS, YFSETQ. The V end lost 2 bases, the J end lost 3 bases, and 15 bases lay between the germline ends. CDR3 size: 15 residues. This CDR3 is CASSLGVGQNYEQYF. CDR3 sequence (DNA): TGCGCCAGCAGCTTAGGGGTAGGACAGAACTACGAGCAGTACTTC.

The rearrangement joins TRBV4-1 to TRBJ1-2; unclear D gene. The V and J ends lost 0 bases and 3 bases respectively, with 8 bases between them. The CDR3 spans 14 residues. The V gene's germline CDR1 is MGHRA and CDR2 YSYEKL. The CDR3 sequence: CASSQENGHYGYTF. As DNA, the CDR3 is TGCGCCAGCAGCCAAGAGAACGGTCACTATGGCTACACCTTC.

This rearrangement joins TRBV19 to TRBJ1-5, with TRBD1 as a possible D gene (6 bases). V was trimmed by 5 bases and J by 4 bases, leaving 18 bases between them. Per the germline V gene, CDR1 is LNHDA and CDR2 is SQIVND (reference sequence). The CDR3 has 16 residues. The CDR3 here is CASSAGQQLLNQPQHF. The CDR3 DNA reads TGTGCCAGTAGTGCCGGACAGCAGTTACTAAATCAGCCCCAGCATTTT.

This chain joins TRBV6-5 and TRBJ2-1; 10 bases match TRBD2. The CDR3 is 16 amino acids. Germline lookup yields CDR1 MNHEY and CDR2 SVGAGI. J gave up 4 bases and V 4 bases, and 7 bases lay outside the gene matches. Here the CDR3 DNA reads TGTGCCAGCAGTTCCTTAACTAGCGGGATATACAATGAGCAGTTCTTC. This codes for CASSSLTSGIYNEQFF.

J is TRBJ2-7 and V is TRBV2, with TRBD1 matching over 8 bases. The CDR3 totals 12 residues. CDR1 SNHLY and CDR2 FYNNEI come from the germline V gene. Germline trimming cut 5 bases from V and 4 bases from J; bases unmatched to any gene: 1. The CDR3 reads CASSHRGYEQYF. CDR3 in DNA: TGTGCCAGCAGTCACAGGGGGTACGAGCAGTACTTC.

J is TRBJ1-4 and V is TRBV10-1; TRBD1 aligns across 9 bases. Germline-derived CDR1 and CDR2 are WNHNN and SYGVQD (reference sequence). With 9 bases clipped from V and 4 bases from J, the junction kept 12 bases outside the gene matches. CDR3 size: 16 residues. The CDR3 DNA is TGCGCCAGTCCAGGGGACAGGGTTATCAGTAATGAAAAACTGTTTTTT. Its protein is CASPGDRVISNEKLFF.

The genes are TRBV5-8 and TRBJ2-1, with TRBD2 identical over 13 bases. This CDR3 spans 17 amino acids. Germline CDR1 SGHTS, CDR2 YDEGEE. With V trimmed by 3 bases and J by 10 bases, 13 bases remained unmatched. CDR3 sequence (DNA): TGTGCCAGCAGCTATGTTTGGGGGACTAGCGGGAATCACGAGCAGTTCTTC. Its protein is CASSYVWGTSGNHEQFF.

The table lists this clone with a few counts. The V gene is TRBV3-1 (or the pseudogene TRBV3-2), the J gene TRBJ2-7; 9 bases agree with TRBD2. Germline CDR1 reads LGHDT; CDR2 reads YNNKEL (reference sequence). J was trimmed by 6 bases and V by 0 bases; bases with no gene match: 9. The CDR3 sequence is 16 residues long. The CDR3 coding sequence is TGTGCCAGCAGCCAAGATTGGCTAGCGGGATCGGCCGAGCAGTACTTC. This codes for CASSQDWLAGSAEQYF.

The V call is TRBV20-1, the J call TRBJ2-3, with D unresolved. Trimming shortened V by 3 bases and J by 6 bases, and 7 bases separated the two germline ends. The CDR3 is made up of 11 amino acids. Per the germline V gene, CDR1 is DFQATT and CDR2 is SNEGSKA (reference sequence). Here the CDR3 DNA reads TGCAGTGCTAGTTTTTCGGATACGCAGTATTTT. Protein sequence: CSASFSDTQYF.

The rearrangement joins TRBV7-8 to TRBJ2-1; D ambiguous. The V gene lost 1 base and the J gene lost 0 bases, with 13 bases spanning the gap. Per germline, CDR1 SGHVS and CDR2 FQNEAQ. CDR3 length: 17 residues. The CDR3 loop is CASSLVVRDFSYNEQFF. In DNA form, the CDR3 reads TGTGCCAGCAGCTTAGTGGTAAGAGACTTCTCCTACAATGAGCAGTTCTTC.

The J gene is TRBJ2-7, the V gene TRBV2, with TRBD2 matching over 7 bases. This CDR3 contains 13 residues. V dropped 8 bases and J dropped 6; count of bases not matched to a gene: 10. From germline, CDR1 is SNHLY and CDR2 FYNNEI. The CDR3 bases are TGTGCCAGCGGGAGGGAGGACCCTTCCGAGCAGTACTTC. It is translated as CASGREDPSEQYF.

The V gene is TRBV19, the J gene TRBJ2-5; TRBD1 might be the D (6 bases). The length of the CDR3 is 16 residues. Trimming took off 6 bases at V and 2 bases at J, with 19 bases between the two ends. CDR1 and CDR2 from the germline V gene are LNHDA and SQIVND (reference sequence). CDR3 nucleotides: TGTGCCAGTAGGACTGGTCGGACAGCCACTCAAGAGACCCAGTACTTC. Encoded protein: CASRTGRTATQETQYF.

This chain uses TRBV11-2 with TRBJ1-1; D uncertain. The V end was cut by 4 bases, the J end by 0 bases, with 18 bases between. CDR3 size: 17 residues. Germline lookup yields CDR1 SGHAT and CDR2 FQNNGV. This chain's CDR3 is CASSSNQRGVLNTEAFF. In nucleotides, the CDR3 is TGTGCCAGCAGCTCAAATCAGCGCGGGGTCCTGAACACTGAAGCTTTCTTT.

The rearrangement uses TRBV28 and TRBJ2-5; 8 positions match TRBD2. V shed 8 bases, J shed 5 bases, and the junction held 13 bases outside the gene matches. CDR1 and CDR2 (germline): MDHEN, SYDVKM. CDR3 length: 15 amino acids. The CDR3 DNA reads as TGTGCCAGCGGTGAACCGGGACTAGGAAAGGAGACCCAGTACTTC. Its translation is CASGEPGLGKETQYF.